This T cell receptor (beta chain) was sequenced for a study of T cell changes during pregnancy in multiple sclerosis. Using immunoSEQ multiplex PCR, the repertoire was profiled, and TCRdb retains in-frame clones only, with some absent. The sample records around 50,000 clones, roughly 90% being singletons. V lost 6 bases and J lost 4; bases outside the gene matches: 7. The CDR3 is 14 residues long. Looked up from germline, CDR1 is MNHEY and CDR2 is SMNVEV (reference sequence). The chain uses TRBV27 and TRBJ2-7, with 9 bases identical to TRBD1. Sequencing was performed on CD4+ T cells from peripheral blood mononuclear cells, taken after pregnancy. The TCR originated in a female donor with multiple sclerosis, enrolled in a pregnancy study. As DNA, the CDR3 is TGTGCCAGCAGGGGGACAGGGACTTTGTACGAGCAGTACTTC. This sequence encodes CASRGTGTLYEQYF.